This T cell receptor (beta chain) appears in the sequencing data of a study of T-cell reconstitution after alpha-beta-depleted transplantation in children. Study-wide results and limits: Expanded clones from the graft, numbering several hundred, reportedly supplied alpha-beta T cells about two months after transplant. The high TCRbeta diversity at day 60 in some patients came from surviving recipient T cells and thymic progenitors. Once a year had passed after transplant, T-cell counts and diversity came mostly from newly produced T cells.

The CDR3 contains 15 residues. V trimming: 4 bases; J trimming: 4 bases; junction bases outside the gene matches: 7. CDR1 and CDR2 (germline): SGHRS, YFSETQ. This clonotype has just a few counts. The target antigen is unknown. The library targeted TCRbeta and was prepared with unique molecular identifiers. TCRdb ran MiXCR on the PCR reads and lists one entry per CDR3 protein. This table has fewer than 85,000 distinct CDR3 sequences, approximately 14% appearing once. The sequence was collected from a male patient between 2 and 10 years old who had a stem cell transplant for acute lymphoblastic leukemia, so the T cells may come from the graft donor. The rearrangement uses TRBV5-1 and TRBJ2-5, with 10 bases aligning to TRBD2. The source was PBMCs, mostly from graft donor cells, collected 180 days after TCRalphabeta/CD19-depleted stem cell transplant. The CDR3 DNA follows: TGCGCCAGCAGCCTTAGCGGGAGGAAAGTAGAGACCCAGTACTTC. It translates to CASSLSGRKVETQYF.